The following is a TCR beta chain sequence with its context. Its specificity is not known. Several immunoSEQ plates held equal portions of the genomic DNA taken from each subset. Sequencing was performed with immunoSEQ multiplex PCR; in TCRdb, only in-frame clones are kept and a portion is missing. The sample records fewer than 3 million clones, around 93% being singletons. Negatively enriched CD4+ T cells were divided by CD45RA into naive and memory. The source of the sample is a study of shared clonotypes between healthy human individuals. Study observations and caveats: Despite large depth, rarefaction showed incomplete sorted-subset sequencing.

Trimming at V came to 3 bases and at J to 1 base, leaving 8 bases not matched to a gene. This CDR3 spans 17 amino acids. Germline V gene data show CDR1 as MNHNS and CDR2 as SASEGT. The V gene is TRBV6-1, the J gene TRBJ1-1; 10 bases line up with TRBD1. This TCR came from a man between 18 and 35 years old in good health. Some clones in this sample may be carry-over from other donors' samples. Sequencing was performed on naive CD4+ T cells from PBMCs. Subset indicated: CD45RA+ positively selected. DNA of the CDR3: TGTGCCAGCAGTGATATGACAGGGGGCACGAAGAACACTGAAGCTTTCTTT. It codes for CASSDMTGGTKNTEAFF.